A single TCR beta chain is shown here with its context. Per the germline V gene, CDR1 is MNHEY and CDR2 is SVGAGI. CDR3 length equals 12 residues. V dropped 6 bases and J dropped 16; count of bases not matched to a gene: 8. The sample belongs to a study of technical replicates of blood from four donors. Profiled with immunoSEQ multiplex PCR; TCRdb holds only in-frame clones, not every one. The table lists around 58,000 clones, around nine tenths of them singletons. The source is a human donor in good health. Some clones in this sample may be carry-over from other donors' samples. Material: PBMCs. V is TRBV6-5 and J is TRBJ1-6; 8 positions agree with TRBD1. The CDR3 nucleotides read TGTGCCAGCAGCCAGACAGGGGACCTACTCCACTTT. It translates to CASSQTGDLLHF.